This T cell receptor beta chain is from a study of T cell responses to AZD1222 COVID-19 vaccine. Findings and caveats of the study: White British people made up most donors, females outnumbered males, and clonal diversity was possibly underestimated.

Notes on this clone: What it binds is unknown.

Repertoires were generated with immunoSEQ multiplex PCR, while TCRdb's copy carries only in-frame clones and drops some. There are some 150,000 clones in the sample; 90% occur only once, and 1.8% lies in the top ten. Looked up from germline, CDR1 is LNHNV and CDR2 is YYDKDF (reference sequence). V gave up 0 bases and J gave up 0 bases, with 9 bases separating them. The CDR3 totals 15 residues. The TCR comes from an adult in good health. Sequenced material: peripheral blood, taken on day 0 of AZD1222 vaccination. The chain joins TRBV15 to TRBJ2-7; D is undetermined. For the CDR3, the DNA is TGTGCCACCAGCAGAGATCGGCAAAGCTCCTACGAGCAGTACTTC. This translates into CATSRDRQSSYEQYF.